The clone carrying this TCR beta chain is judged medium-sized (0.01 to 0.1%). Its antigen is undetermined. Cultured CD4+ T cells had their DNA profiled by the Oncomine TCR Beta short-read assay. TCRdb itself ran the PCR reads through MiXCR, one entry per CDR3 protein. The table records around 2,000 distinct CDR3 sequences, approximately 15% of them present only once. This record belongs to a study of vaccination and CD4 T cells after COVID-19. Study summary: Convalescent donors totaled six males and four females, including two who were Hispanic. The cells in question were stimulated using overlapping spike peptides derived from SARS-CoV-2, HCoV-NL63, HCoV-OC43 and HCoV-229E. The BNT162b2 or mRNA-1273 vaccine was given to participants in two doses.

Treatment meaning: roughly ten-day PBMC culture with coronavirus spike peptide pools or control peptides (ViraFEST assay). Investigators obtained the unexposed donor's CD4+ T cells before the COVID-19 pandemic (2011-2018). ViraFEST sequenced TCRs after peptide-pool expansion of antigen-specific T cells. The CDR3 is 15 amino acids. Deletions cut 1 base from V and 3 bases from J, with 12 bases between. Germline loops: CDR1 SEHNR, CDR2 FQNEAQ (reference sequence). This sequence joins TRBV7-9 and TRBJ2-5, with D possibly matching TRBD2 (6 bases). The sequencing sample was made of CD4+ T cells from blood, cultured in vitro. The clonotype was recovered from a human donor in good health. The CDR3 reads CASSLEGLPKETQYF. CDR3 DNA: TGTGCCAGCAGCTTAGAGGGACTGCCGAAAGAGACCCAGTACTTC.